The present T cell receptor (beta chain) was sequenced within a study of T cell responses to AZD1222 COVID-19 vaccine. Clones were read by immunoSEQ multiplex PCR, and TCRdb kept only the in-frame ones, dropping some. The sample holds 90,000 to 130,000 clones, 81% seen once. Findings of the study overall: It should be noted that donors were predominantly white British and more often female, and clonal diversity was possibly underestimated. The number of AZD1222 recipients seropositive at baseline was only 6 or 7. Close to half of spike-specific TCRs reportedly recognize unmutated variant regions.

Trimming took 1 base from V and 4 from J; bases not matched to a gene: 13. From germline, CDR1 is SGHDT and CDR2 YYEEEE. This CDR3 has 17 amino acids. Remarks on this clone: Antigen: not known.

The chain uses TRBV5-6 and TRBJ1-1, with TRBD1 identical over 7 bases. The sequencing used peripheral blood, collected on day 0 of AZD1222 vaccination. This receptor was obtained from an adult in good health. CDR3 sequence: CASSLFEGSRQGTEAFF. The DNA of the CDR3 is TGTGCCAGCAGCTTGTTCGAGGGTAGTCGACAGGGCACTGAAGCTTTCTTT.